This paragraph covers one T cell receptor beta chain sequence. Antigen: not known. This sample stems from a study of cytomegalovirus exposure and HLA in healthy donors. Study-wide results and caveats: HLA alleles showed associations with 15,000 to 20,000 TCR beta sequences in a later analysis, at a 0.05 false discovery rate. Among CMV-associated TCR beta chains, most appeared HLA-restricted in a later analysis. When analyzed later, a missense DCLRE1C variant was found to be linked to TCR beta V- and J-gene trimming.

Likely unrecorded immune exposures existed in these nominally healthy donors. PCR was performed using 60 Vbeta and 13 Jbeta primers. The repertoire was sequenced with immunoSEQ multiplex PCR; TCRdb's copy has only in-frame clones and lacks some. The sample yields some 150,000 clones, around 81% seen once. CDR3 length: 16 amino acids. Germline V gives CDR1 MNHEY, CDR2 SMNVEV (reference sequence). The V end lost 3 bases, the J end lost 8 bases, and 20 bases lay between the germline ends. The sample comprised PBMCs. This receptor was obtained from a woman aged 40 to 49 in good health and CMV-seropositive. The rearrangement uses TRBV27 and TRBJ2-1, with TRBD1 as a possible D gene (6 bases). This CDR3 reads CASSFRRQGSTDEQFF. CDR3 nucleotide sequence: TGTGCCAGCAGTTTCCGTCGGCAGGGGAGTACGGATGAGCAGTTCTTC.